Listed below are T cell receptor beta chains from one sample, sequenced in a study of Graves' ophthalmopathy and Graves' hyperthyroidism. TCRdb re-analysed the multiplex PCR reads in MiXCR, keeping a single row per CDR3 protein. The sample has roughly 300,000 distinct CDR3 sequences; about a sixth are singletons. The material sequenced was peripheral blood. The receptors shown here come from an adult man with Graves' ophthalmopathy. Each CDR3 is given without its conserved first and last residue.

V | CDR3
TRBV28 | ASSPTNQPQH
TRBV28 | ASTGPGQLYEQY
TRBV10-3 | AISPGGWLTDTQY
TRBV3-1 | ASSPPLAGDIFYTGELF
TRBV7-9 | ASSLGSPENYGYT
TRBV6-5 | ASSFTSGTGETQY
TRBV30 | AWSIMIGGGGTEAF
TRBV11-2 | AGSYLLEQTMAQY
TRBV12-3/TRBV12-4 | ASSLSGTYYGYT
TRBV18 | ASSPGGVRSNTEAF
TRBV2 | ASSDTMRGDDTQY
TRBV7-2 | ASSLGVRTGTEQY
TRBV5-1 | ASSLGLARREQY
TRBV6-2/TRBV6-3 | ASSYWLAGEPYGGELF
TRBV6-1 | ASSEGWGSGANVMT
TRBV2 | ASRQGYSEAF
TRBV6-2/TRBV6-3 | ASIGLVVGELF
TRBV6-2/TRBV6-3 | ASSLKLNTEAF
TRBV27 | ASRPGQGAGEQY
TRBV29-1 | SVEEPNQPQH
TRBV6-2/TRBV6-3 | ASSYGQPWDAQY
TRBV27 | ASISPGSPSYEQY
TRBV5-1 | ASSLERGRAQY
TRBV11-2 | ASSLLSGRGTRETQY
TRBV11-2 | ASSLGTGFPYEQY
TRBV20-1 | SAQSDLYGYT
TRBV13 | ASSRPLTGAGNTIY
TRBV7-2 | ASSAGMNTEAF
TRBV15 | ATSRELLGDQPQH
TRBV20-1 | SATGSTNYGYT
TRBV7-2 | ASSFRRGNGELF
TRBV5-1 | ASSLDPGSGELF
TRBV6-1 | ASRSPAGHTEAV
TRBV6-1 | ASRPDRVSSYEQY
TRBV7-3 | ASSRDRWDTEAF
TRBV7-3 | ASSLGLSTEAF
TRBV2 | ASRGLDSGANVLT
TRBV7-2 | ASYPRSGTPLH
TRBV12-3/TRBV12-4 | ASSGTGFDTEAF
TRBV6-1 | ASSVGTGDQPQH
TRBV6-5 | ASSYSNSRQAAYGYT
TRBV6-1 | ASSELISFNQPQH
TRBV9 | ASHPSGGAGEQF
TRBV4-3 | ASSQVSRRGTQY
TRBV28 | ASSVLGGTANYGYT
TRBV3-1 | ASSLGHTQETQY